This TCR beta chain was documented in a study of OX40 agonist ivuxolimab in advanced cancers. A note on the overall study: The costimulatory receptor OX40 (CD134) was targeted by ivuxolimab, a fully human IgG2 agonistic monoclonal antibody. Intravenous ivuxolimab was administered to patients every 2 weeks at six dose levels: 0.01, 0.1, 0.3, 1.5, 3 and 10 mg/kg. Of the approximately 50 dose-escalation patients, hepatocellular carcinoma was present in 19, melanoma in roughly 15, renal cell carcinoma in 9 and head and neck cancer in 9. In the dose-escalation cohort, 65% to 90% of patients were male, and the mean age was roughly 60 years, with a range of about 23 to 90. Patients were allowed to have had prior anti-PD-1, anti-PD-L1 or anti-CTLA-4 therapy, and 40% of the dose-escalation patients had previously received checkpoint inhibitors. Three dose-escalation patients achieved partial responses, one with hepatocellular carcinoma and two with cutaneous melanoma. Peripheral TCRbeta sequencing was intended to test whether TCR sequence diversity was altered and clonal T-cell expansion was caused by ivuxolimab. The paper describes the monotherapy dose-escalation part (N of about 54 patients) of the phase I trial of ivuxolimab. The paper's findings and limits, for the study overall: At doses of 0.1 to 3.0 mg/kg, clonal expansion of both CD4+ and CD8+ blood T cells was observed from baseline to week 6. After ivuxolimab, more expanded clones were found on average in CD8+ T cells than in CD4+ T cells. Low levels of normalized T-cell clonal expansion were also seen in some patients who did not respond. In the 0.1-3.0 mg/kg groups, partial responders were among the patients with the lowest normalized peripheral clonal expansion, particularly in CD8+ T cells. The antigen specificity of the peripheral T cells that underwent clonal expansion was not determined.

As to this clone: The antigen this receptor binds is unknown. Base qualities are not recorded, but no much larger clone differs from it by a single base.

Sequences MNHNS (CDR1) and SASEGT (CDR2) are obtained from the germline V gene. V and J lose 7 bases and 2 bases, and a span of 13 bases separates them. The CDR3 goes from the cysteine to the phenylalanine over 14 residues. Solely the CDR3 DNA is kept, with 42 bases framed from the first base. For sequencing of the TCRbeta CDR3 region, genomic DNA was extracted from the sorted cells. The immunoSEQ Assay was used for sequencing of TCRbeta CDR3 regions. Here the immuneACCESS table is served through TCRdb, limited to in-frame sequences with V and J called. Missing clones are a known gap in these copies; in checked studies unresolved V genes cover under half, and the rest lacks a known reason. This sample gives roughly 76,000 clones in total; more than 85% of them show up just once. About 2.3% of the sample is in the top ten clones. The trial excluded patients who had a history of autoimmune disease or who were on systemic immunosuppression. In every dose cohort, peripheral blood was drawn for TCR sequencing at baseline, cycle 4 day 1, and cycle 7 day 1. Samples came from an open-label, multicenter, first-in-human phase I dose-escalation trial of ivuxolimab. The trial enrolled adults with locally advanced or metastatic head and neck squamous cell, hepatocellular, melanoma or renal cell carcinoma. Before TCR sequencing, CD4+ T cells and CD8+ T cells from peripheral blood were sorted into separate populations.

The chain is made from TRBV6-1 and TRBJ2-3; no confident D gene assignment can be made. This receptor was taken from an adult with an advanced solid tumor such as melanoma, head and neck, liver or kidney cancer. The sample consisted of CD4+ or CD8+ T cells sorted from blood, taken in a trial of the OX40 agonist ivuxolimab. At the DNA level, the sequence is TGTGCCAGCACCGAAGGCCGGTACACAGATACGCAGTATTTT. Its product reads: CASTEGRYTDTQYF.